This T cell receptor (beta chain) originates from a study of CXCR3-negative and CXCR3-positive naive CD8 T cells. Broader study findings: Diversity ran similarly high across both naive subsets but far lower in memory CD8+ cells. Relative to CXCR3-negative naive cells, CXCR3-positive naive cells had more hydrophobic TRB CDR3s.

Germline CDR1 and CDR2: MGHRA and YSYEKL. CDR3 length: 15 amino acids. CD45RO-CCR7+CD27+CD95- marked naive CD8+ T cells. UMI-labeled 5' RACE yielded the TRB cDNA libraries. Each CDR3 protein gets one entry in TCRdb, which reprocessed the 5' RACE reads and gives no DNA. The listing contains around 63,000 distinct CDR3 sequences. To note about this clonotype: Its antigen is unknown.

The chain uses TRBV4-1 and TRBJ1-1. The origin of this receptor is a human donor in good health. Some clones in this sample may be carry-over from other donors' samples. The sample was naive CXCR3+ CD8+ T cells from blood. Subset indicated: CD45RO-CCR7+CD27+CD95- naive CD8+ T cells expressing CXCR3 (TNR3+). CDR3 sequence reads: CASSQEPTRNTEAFF.